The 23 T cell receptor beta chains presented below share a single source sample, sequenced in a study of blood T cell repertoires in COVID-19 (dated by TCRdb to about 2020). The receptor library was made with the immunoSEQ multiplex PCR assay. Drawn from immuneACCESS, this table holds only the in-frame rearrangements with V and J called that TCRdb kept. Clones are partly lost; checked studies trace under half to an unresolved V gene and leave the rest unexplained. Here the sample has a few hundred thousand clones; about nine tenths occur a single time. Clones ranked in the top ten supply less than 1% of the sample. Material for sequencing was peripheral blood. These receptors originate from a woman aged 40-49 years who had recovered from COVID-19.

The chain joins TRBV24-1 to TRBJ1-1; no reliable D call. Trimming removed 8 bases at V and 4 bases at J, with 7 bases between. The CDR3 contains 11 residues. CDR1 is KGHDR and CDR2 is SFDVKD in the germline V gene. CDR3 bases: TGTGCCACCACCCGGGGCACTGAAGCTTTCTTT. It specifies CATTRGTEAFF.

This CDR3 is CASSYLGGGNEKLFF. In DNA, the CDR3 is TGTGCCAGCAGTTATCTTGGGGGGGGAAATGAAAAACTGTTTTTT. The V call is TRBV6-5, the J call TRBJ1-4, with a possible D match to TRBD1 (5 bases). The CDR3 is 15 residues long. CDR1 MNHEY and CDR2 SVGAGI come from the germline V gene. Trimming took 3 bases from V and 5 from J, leaving 13 bases between them.

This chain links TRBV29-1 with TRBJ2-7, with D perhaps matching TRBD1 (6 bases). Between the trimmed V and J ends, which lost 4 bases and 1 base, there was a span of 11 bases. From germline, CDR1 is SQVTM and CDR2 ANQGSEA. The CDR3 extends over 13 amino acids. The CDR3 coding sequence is TGCAGCGTTGCCAGGGGTTTATCCTACGAGCAGTACTTC. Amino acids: CSVARGLSYEQYF.

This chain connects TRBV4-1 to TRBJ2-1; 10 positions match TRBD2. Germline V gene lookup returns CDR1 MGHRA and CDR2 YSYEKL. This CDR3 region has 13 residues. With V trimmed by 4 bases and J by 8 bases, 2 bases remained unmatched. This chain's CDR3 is CASSLGTSDEQFF. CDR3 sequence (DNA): TGCGCCAGCAGCCTTGGGACTAGCGATGAGCAGTTCTTC.

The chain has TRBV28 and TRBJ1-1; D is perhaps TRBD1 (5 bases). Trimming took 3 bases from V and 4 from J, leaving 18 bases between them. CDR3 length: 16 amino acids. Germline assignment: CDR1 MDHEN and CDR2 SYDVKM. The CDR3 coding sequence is TGTGCCAGCAGTTTCTATCCTCAGGGTAGTCCCACTGAAGCTTTCTTT. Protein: CASSFYPQGSPTEAFF.

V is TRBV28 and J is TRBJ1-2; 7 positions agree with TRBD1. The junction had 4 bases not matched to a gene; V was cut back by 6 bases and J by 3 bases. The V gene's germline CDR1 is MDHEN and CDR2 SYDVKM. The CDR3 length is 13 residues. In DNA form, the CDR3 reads TGTGCCAGCAGCCAAGGGACAGACTATGGCTACACCTTC. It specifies CASSQGTDYGYTF.

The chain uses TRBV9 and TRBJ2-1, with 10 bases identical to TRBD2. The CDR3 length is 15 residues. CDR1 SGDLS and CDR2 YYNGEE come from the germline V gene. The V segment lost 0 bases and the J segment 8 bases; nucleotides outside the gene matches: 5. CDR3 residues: CASSVGTSGKDEQFF. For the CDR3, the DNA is TGTGCCAGCAGCGTAGGCACTAGCGGGAAGGATGAGCAGTTCTTC.

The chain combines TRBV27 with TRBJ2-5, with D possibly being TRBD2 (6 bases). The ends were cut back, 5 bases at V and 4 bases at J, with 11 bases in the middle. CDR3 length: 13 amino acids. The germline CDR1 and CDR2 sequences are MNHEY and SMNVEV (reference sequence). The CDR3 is CASSGDGGETQYF. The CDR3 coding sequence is TGTGCCAGCAGTGGCGACGGGGGAGAGACCCAGTACTTC.

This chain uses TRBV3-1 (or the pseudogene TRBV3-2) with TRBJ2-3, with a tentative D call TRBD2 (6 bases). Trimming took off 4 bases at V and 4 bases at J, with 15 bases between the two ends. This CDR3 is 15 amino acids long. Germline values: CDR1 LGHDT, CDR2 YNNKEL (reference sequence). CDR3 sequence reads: CASSREARRADTQYF. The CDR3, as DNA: TGTGCCAGCAGCCGTGAGGCGCGGAGGGCAGATACGCAGTATTTT.

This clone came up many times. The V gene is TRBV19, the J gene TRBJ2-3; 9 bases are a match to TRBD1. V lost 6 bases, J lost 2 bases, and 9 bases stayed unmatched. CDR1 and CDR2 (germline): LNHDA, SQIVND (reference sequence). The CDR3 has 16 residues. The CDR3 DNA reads TGTGCCAGTAGCCTGGGACAGGGACTACTCACAGATACGCAGTATTTT. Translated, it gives CASSLGQGLLTDTQYF.

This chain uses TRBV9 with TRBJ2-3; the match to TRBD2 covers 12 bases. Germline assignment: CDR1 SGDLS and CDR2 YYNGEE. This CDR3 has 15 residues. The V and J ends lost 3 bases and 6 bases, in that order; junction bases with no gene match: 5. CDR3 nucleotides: TGTGCCAGCAGCGGGACTAGCGGGATTCGGGATACGCAGTATTTT. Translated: CASSGTSGIRDTQYF.

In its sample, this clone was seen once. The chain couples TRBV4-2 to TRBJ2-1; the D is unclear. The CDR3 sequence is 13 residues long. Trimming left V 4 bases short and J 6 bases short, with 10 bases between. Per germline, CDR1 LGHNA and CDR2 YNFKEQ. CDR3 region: CASSPRESNEQFF. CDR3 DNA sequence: TGTGCCAGCAGCCCTAGAGAGAGCAATGAGCAGTTCTTC.

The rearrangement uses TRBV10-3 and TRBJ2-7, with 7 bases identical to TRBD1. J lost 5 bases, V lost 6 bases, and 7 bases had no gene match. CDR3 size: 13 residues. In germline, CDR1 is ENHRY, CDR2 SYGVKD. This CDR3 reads CAIRRAGGDEQYF. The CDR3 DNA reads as TGTGCCATCAGACGGGCAGGGGGAGACGAGCAGTACTTC.

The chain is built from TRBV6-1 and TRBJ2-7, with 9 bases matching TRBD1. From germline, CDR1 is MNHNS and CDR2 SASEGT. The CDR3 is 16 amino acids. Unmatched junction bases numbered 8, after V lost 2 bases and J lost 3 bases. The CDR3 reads CASSEWLPGQGYEQYF. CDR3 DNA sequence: TGTGCCAGCAGTGAATGGTTACCGGGACAGGGCTACGAGCAGTACTTC.

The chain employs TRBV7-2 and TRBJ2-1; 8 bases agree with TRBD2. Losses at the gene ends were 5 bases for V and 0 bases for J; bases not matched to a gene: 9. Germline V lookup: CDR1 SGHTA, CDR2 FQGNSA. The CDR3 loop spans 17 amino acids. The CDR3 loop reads CASSAGLTSGSYNEQFF. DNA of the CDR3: TGTGCCAGCAGCGCGGGCCTCACTAGCGGCTCCTACAATGAGCAGTTCTTC.

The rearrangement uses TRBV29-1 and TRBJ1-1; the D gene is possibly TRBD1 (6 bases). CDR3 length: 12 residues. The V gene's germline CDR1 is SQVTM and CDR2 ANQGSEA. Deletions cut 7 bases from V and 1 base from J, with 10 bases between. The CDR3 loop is CSGQGQNTEAFF. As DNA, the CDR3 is TGCAGCGGGCAGGGACAGAACACTGAAGCTTTCTTT.

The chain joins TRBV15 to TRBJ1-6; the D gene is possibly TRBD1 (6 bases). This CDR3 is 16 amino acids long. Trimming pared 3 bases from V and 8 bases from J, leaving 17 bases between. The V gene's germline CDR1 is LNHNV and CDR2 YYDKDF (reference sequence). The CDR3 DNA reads TGTGCCACCAGCAGGCCGGAAAAAGGGGGACATTCACCCCTCCACTTT. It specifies CATSRPEKGGHSPLHF. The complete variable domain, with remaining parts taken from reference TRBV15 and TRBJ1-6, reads DAMVIQNPRYQVTQFGKPVTLSCSQTLNHNVMYWYQQKSSQAPKLLFHYYDKDFNNEADTPDNFQSRRPNTSFCFLDIRSPGLGDTAMYLCATSRPEKGGHSPLHFGNGTRLTVT.

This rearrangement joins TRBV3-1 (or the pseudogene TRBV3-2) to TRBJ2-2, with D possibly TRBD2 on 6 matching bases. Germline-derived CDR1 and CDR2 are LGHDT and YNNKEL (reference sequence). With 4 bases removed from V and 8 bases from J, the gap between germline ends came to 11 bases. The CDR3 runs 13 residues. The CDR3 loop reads CASSRLGGGELFF. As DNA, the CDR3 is TGTGCCAGCAGCCGACTGGGGGGAGGGGAGCTGTTTTTT.

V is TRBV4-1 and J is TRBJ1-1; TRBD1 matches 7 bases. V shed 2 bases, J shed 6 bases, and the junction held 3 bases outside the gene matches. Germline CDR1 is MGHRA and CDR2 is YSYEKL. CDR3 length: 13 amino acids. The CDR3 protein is CASSQSTGAEAFF. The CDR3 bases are TGCGCCAGCAGCCAATCCACAGGGGCTGAAGCTTTCTTT.

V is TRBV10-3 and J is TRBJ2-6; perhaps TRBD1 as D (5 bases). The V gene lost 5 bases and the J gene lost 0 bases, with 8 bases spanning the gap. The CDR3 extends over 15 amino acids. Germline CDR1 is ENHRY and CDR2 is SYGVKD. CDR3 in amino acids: CAISTGSSGANVLTF. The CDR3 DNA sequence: TGTGCCATCAGTACAGGAAGCTCTGGGGCCAACGTCCTGACTTTC.

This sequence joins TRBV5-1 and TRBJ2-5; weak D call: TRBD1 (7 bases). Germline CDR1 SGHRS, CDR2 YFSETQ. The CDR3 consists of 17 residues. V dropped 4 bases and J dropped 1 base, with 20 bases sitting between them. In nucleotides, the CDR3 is TGCGCCAGCAGCCCAAAGATGCGGGACAGCACCCAAGAGACCCAGTACTTC. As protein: CASSPKMRDSTQETQYF.

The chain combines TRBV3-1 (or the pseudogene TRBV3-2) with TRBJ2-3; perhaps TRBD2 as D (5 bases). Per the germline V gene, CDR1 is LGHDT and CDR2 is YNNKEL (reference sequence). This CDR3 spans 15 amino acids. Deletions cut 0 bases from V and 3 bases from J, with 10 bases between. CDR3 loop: CASSQEYSGTDTQYF. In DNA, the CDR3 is TGTGCCAGCAGCCAAGAATACAGCGGTACAGATACGCAGTATTTT.

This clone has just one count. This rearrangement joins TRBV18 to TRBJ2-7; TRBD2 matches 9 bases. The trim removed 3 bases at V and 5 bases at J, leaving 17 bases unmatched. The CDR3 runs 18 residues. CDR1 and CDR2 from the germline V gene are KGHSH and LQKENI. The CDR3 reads CASSPAGAGGPGPNEQYF. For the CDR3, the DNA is TGTGCCAGCTCACCGGCGGGGGCGGGAGGGCCCGGGCCCAACGAGCAGTACTTC. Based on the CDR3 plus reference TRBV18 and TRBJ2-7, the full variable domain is NAGVMQNPRHLVRRRGQEARLRCSPMKGHSHVYWYRQLPEEGLKFMVYLQKENIIDESGMPKERFSAEFPKEGPSILRIQQVVRGDSAAYFCASSPAGAGGPGPNEQYFGPGTRLTVT.